These T cell receptor beta chains were read from a single sample in a study of chemoradiotherapy in HPV16-positive cancers. Sequenced by immunoSEQ multiplex PCR; TCRdb stores in-frame clones only, minus some. The table lists more than 700 clones, roughly 87% of them singletons. The sequencing here drew on tumor tissue, taken from a patient who underwent chemoradiotherapy. All receptors derive from a human donor with HPV-associated anogenital cancer. Each CDR3 is given with its conserved first and last residue. A D gene is named only where the DNA matches it firmly. Clone size, where shown, is once, few, many, or a class for clones that have expanded.

>16|TRBV5-1|TRBD2|TRBJ2-7|-
TGCGCCAGCAGCTTGGCCCGAGCGGGGGGGCAGGCCGAGCAGTACTTC
CASSLARAGGQAEQYF
>14|TRBV18|-|TRBJ1-1|once
TGTGCCAGCTCACCACAGGGTAGAAGGGCTGAAGCTTTCTTT
CASSPQGRRAEAFF
>14|TRBV7-2|-|TRBJ1-3|-
TGTGCCAGCAGACCTGGGAGCTCTGGAAACACCATATATTTT
CASRPGSSGNTIYF
>13|TRBV19|TRBD1|TRBJ2-5|-
TGTGCCAGTAGTATCACAGGGGAAGAGACCCAGTACTTC
CASSITGEETQYF
>16|TRBV12-5|-|TRBJ1-6|-
TGTGCTAGTGGTTTTAGCGCCACGGTTAGGAATTCACCCCTCCACTTT
CASGFSATVRNSPLHF
>17|TRBV9|-|TRBJ1-6|-
TGTGCCAGCAGCGGCGGCGGCAGGGGACGCGGTAATTCACCCCTCCACTTT
CASSGGGRGRGNSPLHF
>13|TRBV19|TRBD1|TRBJ2-1|-
TGTGCCAGTGTCAACAGGGGGCGGGATGAGCAGTTCTTC
CASVNRGRDEQFF
>14|TRBV19|TRBD1|TRBJ2-1|-
TGTGCCAGTAGTCCCTGGACAGGGCTGAATGAGCAGTTCTTC
CASSPWTGLNEQFF
>16|TRBV9|TRBD1|TRBJ2-2|-
TGTGCCAGCAGCGTAGCTAGGACAGGGAACACCGGGGAGCTGTTTTTT
CASSVARTGNTGELFF
>13|TRBV11-2|-|TRBJ2-1|-
TGTGCCAGCGAGGGCTACTCCTACAATGAGCAGTTCTTC
CASEGYSYNEQFF
>16|TRBV6-4|TRBD2|TRBJ2-3|few
TGTGCCAGCAGTGACTCGACTAGCGGGGGGGCAGATACGCAGTATTTT
CASSDSTSGGADTQYF
>14|TRBV25-1|TRBD2|TRBJ2-2|-
TGTGCCAGCAGTGATCGGGGGGACACCGGGGAGCTGTTTTTT
CASSDRGDTGELFF
>15|TRBV11-3|-|TRBJ1-3|-
TGTGCCAGCAGCTTAGAGGGGCTCTCTGGAAACACCATATATTTT
CASSLEGLSGNTIYF
>14|TRBV9|TRBD1|TRBJ1-2|-
TGTGCCAGCAGCGTCACAGGGGGGGTCTATGGCTACACCTTC
CASSVTGGVYGYTF
>13|TRBV18|TRBD1|TRBJ1-2|once
TGTGCCAGCTCACAAGACAGGGGTTATGGCTACACCTTC
CASSQDRGYGYTF
>13|TRBV29-1|-|TRBJ1-1|-
TGCAGCGCCAACAACCGGGACAACTTCTCGGCTTTCTTT
CSANNRDNFSAFF
>13|TRBV6-5|-|TRBJ1-1|-
TGTGCCAGCAGCCTGGAGTTCCCCGCTGAAGCTTTCTTT
CASSLEFPAEAFF
>18|TRBV6-1|TRBD2|TRBJ2-7|-
TGTGCCAGCAGTGAAAAAGGGAGGACTAGCGGGGGGACGAACGAGCAGTACTTC
CASSEKGRTSGGTNEQYF
>16|TRBV7-2|TRBD1|TRBJ1-2|once
TGTGCCAGCAGCTCCCGGCACGGGGACAGAAACTATGGCTACACCTTC
CASSSRHGDRNYGYTF
>15|TRBV6-4|-|TRBJ2-3|-
TGTGCCAGCAGTGAAGGGCCCGGGGCCACAGATACGCAGTATTTT
CASSEGPGATDTQYF
>15|TRBV11-3|TRBD2|TRBJ2-5|-
TGTGCCAGCAGCTTGGGCCTAGCGGTCCAAGAGACCCAGTACTTC
CASSLGLAVQETQYF
>15|TRBV6-5|TRBD1|TRBJ2-5|-
TGTGCCAGCAGATCGACGGGACAGGGGGGTGAGACCCAGTACTTC
CASRSTGQGGETQYF
>13|TRBV19|-|TRBJ2-3|-
TGTGCCAGTAGTAGCGGGACAACAGATACGCAGTATTTT
CASSSGTTDTQYF
>18|TRBV4-1|-|TRBJ1-5|-
TGCGCCAGCAGCCAAGTTGTTGGGCGGTATAAGGGGGGTCAGCCCCAGCATTTT
CASSQVVGRYKGGQPQHF
>14|TRBV19|-|TRBJ2-7|-
TGTGCCAGTAGTATAGATAGAGTGTCCGACGAGCAGTACTTC
CASSIDRVSDEQYF
>17|TRBV11-2|-|TRBJ2-2|-
TGTGCCAGCAGCTTAGGGTCCTGGCAGGCGAACACCGGGGAGCTGTTTTTT
CASSLGSWQANTGELFF
>13|TRBV19|-|TRBJ2-2|few
TGTGCCAGTAGTATGGCACGGACCGGGGAGCTGTTTTTT
CASSMARTGELFF
>13|TRBV6-5|-|TRBJ2-7|-
TGTGCCAGCAGTTACGGACATTCCTACGAGCAGTACTTC
CASSYGHSYEQYF
>15|TRBV15|-|TRBJ1-4|once
TGTGCCACCAGCCCAGGGAGGCAGGAGGGGGAAAAACTGTTTTTT
CATSPGRQEGEKLFF
>14|TRBV11-1|-|TRBJ2-7|-
TGTGCCAGCAGCTTAACCCCTCAAGGATACGAGCAGTACTTC
CASSLTPQGYEQYF
>15|TRBV4-3|-|TRBJ2-5|-
TGCGCCAGCAGCCAAGTTGGGGACGGGGTGGGGACCCAGTACTTC
CASSQVGDGVGTQYF
>16|TRBV19|-|TRBJ1-6|-
TGTGCCAGTAGTATAGAACAGCCGGCCTATAATTCACCCCTCCACTTT
CASSIEQPAYNSPLHF
>15|TRBV15|-|TRBJ1-2|-
TGTGCCACCAGCAGAGATCGGACAGCCGCATATGGCTACACCTTC
CATSRDRTAAYGYTF
>12|TRBV7-9|-|TRBJ2-4|-
TGTGCCAGCAGCTTAGGTGGAAACATTCAGTACTTC
CASSLGGNIQYF
>16|TRBV13|-|TRBJ2-2|-
TGTGCCAGCGGCACGAGGGGCCTTAGGAGCACCGGGGAGCTGTTTTTT
CASGTRGLRSTGELFF
>16|TRBV6-4|-|TRBJ2-2|-
TGTGCCAGCAGTGACTCGGCTAAGGGAACCACCGGGGAGCTGTTTTTT
CASSDSAKGTTGELFF
>9|TRBV9|-|TRBJ2-1|-
TGTGCCAACCTTAATGAGCAGTTCTTC
CANLNEQFF
>16|TRBV7-9|TRBD2|TRBJ2-7|-
TGTGCCAGCAGCTTAGTAGCGGGTTCGAGAACCTACGAGCAGTACTTC
CASSLVAGSRTYEQYF
>15|TRBV11-2|-|TRBJ1-5|-
TGTGCCAGCAGCTCTCAGGGAGGTTCGGGTCAGCCCCAGCATTTT
CASSSQGGSGQPQHF
>13|TRBV7-7|-|TRBJ1-2|large
TGTGCCAGCAGAATGACAGTAGGCGATGGCTACACCTTC
CASRMTVGDGYTF
>15|TRBV4-2|-|TRBJ2-2|few
TGTGCCAGCAGCCGGGGGGACACTGACACCGGGGAGCTGTTTTTT
CASSRGDTDTGELFF
>16|TRBV19|-|TRBJ2-3|-
TGTGCCAGTAGTATCCCAGGACAGATGTCCACAGATACGCAGTATTTT
CASSIPGQMSTDTQYF
>15|TRBV6-1|-|TRBJ1-1|-
TGTGCCAGCAGTGAACAAGAGGGGGGAGGGACTGAAGCTTTCTTT
CASSEQEGGGTEAFF
>12|TRBV6-6|-|TRBJ2-3|-
TGTGCCAGCAGTCCTGACACAGATACGCAGTATTTT
CASSPDTDTQYF
>15|TRBV5-1|TRBD1|TRBJ1-1|once
TGCGCCAGCAGCTTGGGGGACAGCCTGAACACTGAAGCTTTCTTT
CASSLGDSLNTEAFF
>14|TRBV5-1|-|TRBJ2-5|-
TGCGCCAGCAGCCCAGGGGGGCTTGGAGAGACCCAGTACTTC
CASSPGGLGETQYF
>16|TRBV6-1|TRBD2|TRBJ2-1|-
TGTGCCAGCAGTGAAGTGGCGGGGGGGCCTTCGGATGAGCAGTTCTTC
CASSEVAGGPSDEQFF
>14|TRBV27|-|TRBJ1-2|few
TGTGCCAGCAGTTTAGACGGGATTAACTATGGCTACACCTTC
CASSLDGINYGYTF
>14|TRBV10-2|-|TRBJ2-5|-
TGCGCCAGCGCGCCGACAGGGAGGACGGAGACCCAGTACTTC
CASAPTGRTETQYF
>12|TRBV27|-|TRBJ2-7|once
TGTGCCAGCAGTACTCTATCCTACGAGCAGTACTTC
CASSTLSYEQYF
>19|TRBV4-3|-|TRBJ2-2|-
TGCGCCAGCAGCCAACAAGGGGGGTCAGGGGACTATAACACCGGGGAGCTGTTTTTT
CASSQQGGSGDYNTGELFF
>11|TRBV20-1|-|TRBJ2-1|-
TGCAGTGCTTGGGGGGGCCTTGAGCAGTTCTTC
CSAWGGLEQFF
>13|TRBV10-1|-|TRBJ1-1|-
TGCGCCAGCAGTGACCGGGAGTACGCTGAAGCTTTCTTT
CASSDREYAEAFF
>15|TRBV4-1|TRBD1|TRBJ1-2|-
TGCGCCAGCAGCCAACCGGGACAGGGGAACTATGGCTACACCTTC
CASSQPGQGNYGYTF
>14|TRBV19|-|TRBJ1-6|-
TGTGCCAGTAGTATATCGGGGGCCAGCTCACCCCTCCACTTT
CASSISGASSPLHF
>18|TRBV10-3|-|TRBJ2-7|-
TGTGCCATCAGGGATTCCCCGGGGTTTAGCGGAGGCTCCTACGAGCAGTACTTC
CAIRDSPGFSGGSYEQYF
>15|TRBV4-2|-|TRBJ2-7|few
TGTGCCAGCAGCCAAGATCTCGGGAGCTCCTACGAGCAGTACTTC
CASSQDLGSSYEQYF